This paragraph covers one T cell receptor beta chain sequence. What it binds is unknown. The method was immunoSEQ multiplex PCR; TCRdb's version includes in-frame clones alone and lacks a portion of them. In the table there are over 6,000 clones, over 70% of which are singletons. V was pared by 0 bases and J by 3 bases, with 12 bases between. This CDR3 comprises 15 residues. Germline loops: CDR1 MNHEY, CDR2 SMNVEV (reference sequence). The data belong to a study of neoadjuvant nivolumab and ipilimumab in lung cancer. Notes on the study in general: TCR clonality did not significantly correlate with pathologic tumor regression. Only two of four nivolumab-treated tumors gained richness and clonality by surgery.

The TCR sequence derives from an adult with non-small cell lung cancer. The gene calls are TRBV27 and TRBJ2-7, with D unclear. The input for sequencing was tumor tissue, taken after neoadjuvant nivolumab, alone or with ipilimumab, at or shortly before surgery. Written as DNA, the CDR3 is TGTGCCAGCAGTTTATCCTCCCAGGCAAGCTACGAGCAGTACTTC. This sequence encodes CASSLSSQASYEQYF.